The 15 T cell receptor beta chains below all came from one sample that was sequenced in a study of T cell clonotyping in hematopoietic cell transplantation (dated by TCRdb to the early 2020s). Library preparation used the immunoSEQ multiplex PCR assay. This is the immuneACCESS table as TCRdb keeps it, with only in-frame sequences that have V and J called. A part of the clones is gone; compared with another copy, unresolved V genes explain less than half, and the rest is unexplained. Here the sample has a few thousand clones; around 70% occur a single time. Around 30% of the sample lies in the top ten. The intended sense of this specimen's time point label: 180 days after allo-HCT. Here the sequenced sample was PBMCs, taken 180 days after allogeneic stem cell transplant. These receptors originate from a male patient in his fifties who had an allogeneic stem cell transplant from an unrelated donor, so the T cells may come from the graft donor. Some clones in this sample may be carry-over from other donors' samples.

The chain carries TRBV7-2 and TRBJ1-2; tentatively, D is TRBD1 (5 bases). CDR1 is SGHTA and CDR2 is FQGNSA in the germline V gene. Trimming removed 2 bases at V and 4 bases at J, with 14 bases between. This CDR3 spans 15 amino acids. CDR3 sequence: CASSLRSGPSYGYTF. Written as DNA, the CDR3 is TGTGCCAGCAGCTTAAGGTCAGGGCCCTCCTATGGCTACACCTTC.

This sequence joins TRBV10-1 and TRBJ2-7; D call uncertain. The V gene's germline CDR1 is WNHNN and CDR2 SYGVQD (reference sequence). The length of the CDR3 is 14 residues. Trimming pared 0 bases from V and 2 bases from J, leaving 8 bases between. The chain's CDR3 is CASSESEKTYEQYF. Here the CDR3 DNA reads TGCGCCAGCAGTGAGTCAGAGAAGACCTACGAGCAGTACTTC.

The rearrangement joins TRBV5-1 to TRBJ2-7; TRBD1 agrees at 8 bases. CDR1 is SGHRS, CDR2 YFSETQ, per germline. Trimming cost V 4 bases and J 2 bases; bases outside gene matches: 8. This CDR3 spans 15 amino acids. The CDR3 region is CASSNTGTGPYEQYF. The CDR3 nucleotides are TGCGCCAGCAGCAATACAGGGACAGGACCCTACGAGCAGTACTTC.

The CDR3 is CASSYSGADEQFF. CDR3 DNA: TGTGCCAGCAGTTACTCGGGGGCTGATGAGCAGTTCTTC. The chain has TRBV6-6 and TRBJ2-1; D is possibly TRBD1 (6 bases). The V gene lost 0 bases and the J gene lost 8 bases, with 8 bases spanning the gap. CDR1 MNHNY and CDR2 SVGAGI come from the germline V gene (reference sequence). The CDR3 is made up of 13 amino acids.

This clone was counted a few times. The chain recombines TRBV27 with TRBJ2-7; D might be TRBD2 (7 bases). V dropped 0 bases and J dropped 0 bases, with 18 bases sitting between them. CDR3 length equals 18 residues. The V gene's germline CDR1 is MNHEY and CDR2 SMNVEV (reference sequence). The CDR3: CASSLSQGYGGSSYEQYF. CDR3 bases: TGTGCCAGCAGTTTATCTCAGGGGTACGGCGGGAGCTCCTACGAGCAGTACTTC.

CDR3 DNA: TGTGCCAGTAGTATCAAGGGATACCGGGACAGGCTTTTTTCCCCTCTGAACACTGAAGCTTTCTTT. Its protein product is CASSIKGYRDRLFSPLNTEAFF. The chain recombines TRBV19 with TRBJ1-1, with 8 nucleotides matching TRBD1. From germline, CDR1 is LNHDA and CDR2 SQIVND (reference sequence). V was clipped by 3 bases and J by 0 bases; unmatched bases: 24. The CDR3 contains 22 residues. The full variable domain, rest sourced from reference TRBV19 and TRBJ1-1, is DGGITQSPKYLFRKEGQNVTLSCEQNLNHDAMYWYRQDPGQGLRLIYYSQIVNDFQKGDIAEGYSVSREKKESFPLTVTSAQKNPTAFYLCASSIKGYRDRLFSPLNTEAFFGQGTRLTVV.

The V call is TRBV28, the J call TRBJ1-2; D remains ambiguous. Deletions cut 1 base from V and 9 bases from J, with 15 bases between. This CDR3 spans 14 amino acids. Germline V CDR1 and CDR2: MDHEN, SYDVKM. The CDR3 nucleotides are TGTGCCAGCAGTTTATTGTCAGGCCTCAGGAGCTACACCTTC. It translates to CASSLLSGLRSYTF.

The CDR3 loop reads CASSVIQGSNQPQHF. The CDR3 nucleotides read TGTGCCAGCAGCGTTATCCAGGGTAGCAATCAGCCCCAGCATTTT. V and J are TRBV28 and TRBJ1-5; D perhaps matches TRBD1 (5 bases). Trimming stripped 6 bases from V and 0 bases from J, with 12 bases between. This CDR3 has 15 residues. CDR1 and CDR2 from the germline V gene are MDHEN and SYDVKM.

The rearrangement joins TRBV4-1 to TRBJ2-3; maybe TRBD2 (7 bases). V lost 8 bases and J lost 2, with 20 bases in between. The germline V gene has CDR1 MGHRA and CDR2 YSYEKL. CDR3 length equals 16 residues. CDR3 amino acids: CASRRTAGATTDTQYF. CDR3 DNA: TGCGCCAGCCGCAGAACGGCGGGGGCCACCACAGATACGCAGTATTTT.

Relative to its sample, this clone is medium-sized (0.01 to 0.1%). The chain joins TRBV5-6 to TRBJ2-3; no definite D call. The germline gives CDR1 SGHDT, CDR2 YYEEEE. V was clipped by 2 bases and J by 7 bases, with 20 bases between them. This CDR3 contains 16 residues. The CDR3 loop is CASSFGLRPTDNTQYF. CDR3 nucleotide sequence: TGTGCCAGCAGCTTCGGGTTGAGACCTACCGATAATACGCAGTATTTT.

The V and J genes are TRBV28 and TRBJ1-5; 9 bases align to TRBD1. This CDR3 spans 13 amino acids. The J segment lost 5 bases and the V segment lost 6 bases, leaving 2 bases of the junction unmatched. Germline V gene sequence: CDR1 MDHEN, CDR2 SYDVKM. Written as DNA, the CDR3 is TGTGCCAGCAGAAGACAGGGGGATCAGCCCCAGCATTTT. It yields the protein CASRRQGDQPQHF.

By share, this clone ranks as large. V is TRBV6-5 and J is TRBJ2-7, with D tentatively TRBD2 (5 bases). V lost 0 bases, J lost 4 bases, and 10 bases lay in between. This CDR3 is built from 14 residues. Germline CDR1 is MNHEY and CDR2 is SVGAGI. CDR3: CASSYSGMGYEQYF. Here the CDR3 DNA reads TGTGCCAGCAGTTACTCCGGGATGGGATACGAGCAGTACTTC.

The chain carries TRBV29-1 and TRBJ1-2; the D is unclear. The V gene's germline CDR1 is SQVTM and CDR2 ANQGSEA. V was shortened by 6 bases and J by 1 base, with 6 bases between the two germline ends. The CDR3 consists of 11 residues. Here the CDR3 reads CSVVFNYGYTF. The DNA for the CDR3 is TGCAGCGTGGTCTTTAACTATGGCTACACCTTC. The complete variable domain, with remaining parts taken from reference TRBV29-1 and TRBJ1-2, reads SAVISQKPSRDICQRGTSLTIQCQVDSQVTMMFWYRQQPGQSLTLIATANQGSEATYESGFVIDKFPISRPNLTFSTLTVSNMSPEDSSIYLCSVVFNYGYTFGSGTRLTVV.

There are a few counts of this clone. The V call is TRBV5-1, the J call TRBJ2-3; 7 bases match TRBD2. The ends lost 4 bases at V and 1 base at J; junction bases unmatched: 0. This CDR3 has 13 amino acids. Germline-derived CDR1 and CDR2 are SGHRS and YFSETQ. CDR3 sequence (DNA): TGCGCCAGCAGCAGCGGGGGCACAGATACGCAGTATTTT. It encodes CASSSGGTDTQYF.

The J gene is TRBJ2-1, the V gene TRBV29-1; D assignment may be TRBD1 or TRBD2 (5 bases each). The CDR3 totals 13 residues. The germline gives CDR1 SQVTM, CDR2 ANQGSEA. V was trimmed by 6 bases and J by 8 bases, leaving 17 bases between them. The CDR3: CSVAWDPSYEQFF. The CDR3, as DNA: TGCAGCGTCGCATGGGACCCGTCTTATGAGCAGTTCTTC.